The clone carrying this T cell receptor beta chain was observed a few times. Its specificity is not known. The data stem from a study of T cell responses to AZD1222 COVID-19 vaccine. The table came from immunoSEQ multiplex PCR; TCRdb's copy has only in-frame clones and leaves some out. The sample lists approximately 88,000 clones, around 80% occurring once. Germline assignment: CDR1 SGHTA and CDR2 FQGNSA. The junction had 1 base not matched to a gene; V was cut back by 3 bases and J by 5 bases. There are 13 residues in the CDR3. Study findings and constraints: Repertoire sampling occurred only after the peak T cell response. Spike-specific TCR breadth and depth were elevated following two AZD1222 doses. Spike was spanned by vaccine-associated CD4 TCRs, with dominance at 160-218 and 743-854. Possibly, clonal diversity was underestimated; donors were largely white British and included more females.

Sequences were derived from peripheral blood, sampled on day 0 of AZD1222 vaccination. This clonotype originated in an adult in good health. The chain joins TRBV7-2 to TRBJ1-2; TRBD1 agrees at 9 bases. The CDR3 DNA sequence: TGTGCCAGCAGCTTGGACAGGGGATATGGCTACACCTTC. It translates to CASSLDRGYGYTF.